This T cell receptor beta chain was found in a study of pediatric ulcerative colitis. This CDR3 contains 18 residues. CDR1 SGHTA and CDR2 FQGNSA come from the germline V gene. Trimming cost V 4 bases and J 0 bases, with 21 bases left between them. Data came from immunoSEQ multiplex PCR; TCRdb stores just in-frame clones and leaves some out. The sample has 60,000 to 75,000 clones; around 80% are singletons. The genes are TRBV7-2 and TRBJ1-1; tentatively, D is TRBD1 (6 bases). The TCR comes from a boy aged 10-17 years with moderate ulcerative colitis. The sample was blood. CDR3 nucleotide sequence: TGTGCCAGCAGCTACAACCGGGACATAGGTCTGATGAACACTGAAGCTTTCTTT. Residues: CASSYNRDIGLMNTEAFF. The full variable domain, its missing parts supplied by reference TRBV7-2 and TRBJ1-1, is GAGVSQSPSNKVTEKGKDVELRCDPISGHTALYWYRQSLGQGLEFLIYFQGNSAPDKSGLPSDRFSAERTGGSVSTLTIQRTQQEDSAVYLCASSYNRDIGLMNTEAFFGQGTRLTVV.